One sample yielded the 18 T cell receptor beta chains listed below, sequenced in a study of cytomegalovirus exposure and HLA in healthy donors. 60 Vbeta and 13 Jbeta primers were used in PCR. TCRdb keeps only in-frame clones here, not all; method: immunoSEQ multiplex PCR. The table shows about 140,000 clones, with roughly 77% occurring only once. Sequenced input: PBMCs. All receptors derive from a man younger than 40 in good health and CMV-seronegative.

V is TRBV9 and J is TRBJ2-7; a possible D gene is TRBD2 (6 bases). V was trimmed by 0 bases and J by 7 bases, leaving 11 bases between them. Germline loops: CDR1 SGDLS, CDR2 YYNGEE. The CDR3 has 13 amino acids. CDR3 bases: TGTGCCAGCAGCGTAGTAGGGAGCGGGGAGCAGTACTTC. It specifies CASSVVGSGEQYF.

V gene TRBV5-1 combines with J gene TRBJ1-6; 9 bases are a match to TRBD1. V lost 7 bases, J lost 8 bases, and 7 bases stayed unmatched. The CDR3 contains 14 residues. CDR1 SGHRS and CDR2 YFSETQ come from the germline V gene. CDR3 nucleotides: TGCGCCAGCCGATTTACAGGGGGCGATTCACCCCTCCACTTT. As protein: CASRFTGGDSPLHF.

This clone was observed a single time. Mismatch with germline at one junction end may stem from a read error. This chain links TRBV4-2 with TRBJ1-5, with 7 positions matching TRBD1. This CDR3 is built from 15 residues. Germline assignment: CDR1 LGHNA and CDR2 YNFKEQ. This chain's CDR3 is CASSRTGDSNQPQNF. The CDR3 nucleotides read TGTGCCAGCAGCCGAACAGGGGACAGCAATCAGCCCCAGAATTTT.

V usage is TRBV5-1 and J usage is TRBJ2-1, with unresolved D. The ends were cut back, 0 bases at V and 15 bases at J, with 10 bases in the middle. The CDR3 has 11 amino acids. CDR1 and CDR2 (germline): SGHRS, YFSETQ. CDR3 bases: TGCGCCAGCAGCTTGGAAGCCATGTTGTTCTTC. Its translation: CASSLEAMLFF.

This clone was found a few times. V is TRBV28 and J is TRBJ1-2; 8 bases line up with TRBD1. In germline, CDR1 is MDHEN, CDR2 SYDVKM. CDR3 length: 15 residues. Trimming took 5 bases from V and 5 from J; bases not matched to a gene: 10. For the CDR3, the DNA is TGTGCCAGCAGTCCTTCGACAGGGGTGAATTATGGCTACACCTTC. Its translation is CASSPSTGVNYGYTF.

CDR3 sequence: CASSQQGGTEAFF. As DNA, the CDR3 is TGTGCCAGCAGTCAACAGGGGGGCACTGAAGCTTTCTTT. V usage is TRBV2 and J usage is TRBJ1-1; 8 nucleotides agree with TRBD1. The CDR3 length is 13 residues. Per the germline V gene, CDR1 is SNHLY and CDR2 is FYNNEI. Germline trimming cut 5 bases from V and 4 bases from J; bases unmatched to any gene: 3.

V gene TRBV10-2 combines with J gene TRBJ1-1; 7 positions agree with TRBD1. Germline lookup yields CDR1 WSHSY and CDR2 SAAADI. The CDR3 consists of 14 residues. V gave up 4 bases and J gave up 5 bases; unmatched junction bases: 7. This chain's CDR3 is CASSVEGAKTEAFF. The CDR3 DNA follows: TGCGCCAGCAGTGTTGAGGGGGCTAAGACTGAAGCTTTCTTT.

V gene TRBV7-6 combines with J gene TRBJ2-2, with 8 bases that match TRBD2. The germline gives CDR1 SGHVS, CDR2 FNYEAQ. V was pared by 5 bases and J by 6 bases, with 26 bases of the junction left unmatched. The CDR3 is made up of 21 amino acids. The CDR3 bases are TGTGCCAGCAGCCTAGTTGACTCGGGACTAGAAATCTTTGATGATTCCGGGGAGCTGTTTTTT. As protein: CASSLVDSGLEIFDDSGELFF.

The rearrangement joins TRBV7-9 to TRBJ2-3; D possibly corresponds to TRBD1 (5 bases). The CDR3 is 16 amino acids. CDR1 and CDR2 (germline): SEHNR, FQNEAQ (reference sequence). Trimming took off 1 base at V and 1 base at J, with 12 bases between the two ends. The CDR3 protein is CASSLEGRRGTDTQYF. CDR3 DNA: TGTGCCAGCAGCTTAGAGGGGCGCCGGGGCACAGATACGCAGTATTTT.

The chain links TRBV10-3 to TRBJ1-2, with D possibly TRBD1 on 6 matching bases. The germline V and J ends were trimmed by 5 bases and 4 bases, with 14 bases remaining between them. Germline V lookup: CDR1 ENHRY, CDR2 SYGVKD. The CDR3 contains 14 residues. The CDR3 region is CAISPRGAGYGYTF. The CDR3 DNA is TGTGCCATCAGTCCCCGGGGGGCCGGCTATGGCTACACCTTC.

The chain carries TRBV27 and TRBJ2-7, with D possibly being TRBD1 (6 bases). This CDR3 has 14 amino acids. V gave up 2 bases and J gave up 7 bases, with 15 bases separating them. Germline CDR1 MNHEY, CDR2 SMNVEV (reference sequence). CDR3 amino acids: CASSLNRVSSEQYF. CDR3 nucleotide sequence: TGTGCCAGCAGTTTAAACAGGGTATCTAGTGAGCAGTACTTC.

J is TRBJ1-5 and V is TRBV6-1; 8 bases line up with TRBD1. Germline CDR1 MNHNS, CDR2 SASEGT. This CDR3 has 14 residues. V dropped 5 bases and J dropped 6; count of bases not matched to a gene: 6. The CDR3 region is CASSSRTGTQPQHF. The CDR3 bases are TGTGCCAGCAGTTCTAGGACAGGGACTCAGCCCCAGCATTTT.

This chain connects TRBV29-1 to TRBJ1-1; 7 bases are shared with TRBD1. The CDR3 has 12 amino acids. CDR1 SQVTM and CDR2 ANQGSEA come from the germline V gene. The J segment lost 2 bases and the V segment lost 7 bases, leaving 4 bases of the junction unmatched. The CDR3 DNA reads TGCAGCGCGACAGGGACTAACACTGAAGCTTTCTTT. Translation gives CSATGTNTEAFF.

The chain joins TRBV15 to TRBJ1-6; D call uncertain. Trimming took off 0 bases at V and 14 bases at J, with 8 bases between the two ends. The germline CDR1 and CDR2 sequences are LNHNV and YYDKDF (reference sequence). The CDR3 is 12 amino acids. The CDR3 reads CATSRDLSSLHF. For the CDR3, the DNA is TGTGCCACCAGCAGAGACTTAAGCTCCCTCCACTTT.

This clone was seen more than once but under ten times. The rearrangement joins TRBV28 to TRBJ1-5, with a weak D call TRBD1 (5 bases). V was pared by 4 bases and J by 9 bases, with 19 bases between. Per germline, CDR1 MDHEN and CDR2 SYDVKM. The CDR3 length is 15 residues. CDR3 sequence (DNA): TGTGCCAGCAGTTCCTACGCGGAGGGGCGCAGGCCCCAGCATTTT. As protein: CASSSYAEGRRPQHF.

Regarding this clone: Other DNA sequences in this sample translate to the same CDR3. This chain joins TRBV5-1 and TRBJ2-3; no reliable D call. The V and J ends lost 0 bases and 3 bases respectively, with 8 bases between them. Germline CDR1 reads SGHRS; CDR2 reads YFSETQ. The CDR3 runs to 14 residues. CDR3 loop: CASSLGQTTDTQYF. DNA for the CDR3: TGCGCCAGCAGCTTGGGGCAGACTACAGATACGCAGTATTTT.

The chain carries TRBV27 and TRBJ1-4; 7 bases line up with TRBD1. CDR3 size: 14 residues. The J segment lost 7 bases and the V segment lost 5 bases, leaving 7 bases of the junction unmatched. Germline CDR1 is MNHEY and CDR2 is SMNVEV (reference sequence). CDR3 DNA: TGTGCCAGCAGTATGACAGGGCCTCCTGAAAAACTGTTTTTT. The encoded protein is CASSMTGPPEKLFF.

V is TRBV28 and J is TRBJ1-4; 9 bases are a match to TRBD1. The germline gives CDR1 MDHEN, CDR2 SYDVKM. The V and J ends lost 7 bases and 8 bases, in that order; junction bases with no gene match: 8. The CDR3 is 14 residues long. The CDR3 reads CASITGGAGEKLFF. As DNA, the CDR3 is TGTGCCAGCATCACAGGGGGCGCCGGAGAAAAACTGTTTTTT.